The present T cell receptor (beta chain) was sequenced within a study of blood T cell repertoires in COVID-19. In the study overall: Whether acute or convalescent, the COVID-19 samples came from the United States, Italy and Spain. The analysed material was cDNA or gDNA that came from T cells, B-cell-depleted T cells, or PBMCs.

Original handling: Cell counts per sample came from amplifying reference gene primers. The repertoire was sequenced with immunoSEQ multiplex PCR; TCRdb's copy has only in-frame clones and lacks some. The V and J calls and clone size come from that table; D and trimming were worked out from the DNA. This sample has over 200,000 clones, with 87% found just once. Trimming pared 4 bases from V and 3 bases from J, leaving 6 bases between. Germline CDR1 reads SNHLY; CDR2 reads FYNNEI. This CDR3 is 12 amino acids long. Sequenced input: peripheral blood. The genes are TRBV2 and TRBJ2-5; D call uncertain. This TCR came from a woman in her late teens or twenties who had recovered from COVID-19. The CDR3 loop is CASSASEETQYF. CDR3 bases: TGTGCCAGCAGTGCTTCGGAAGAGACCCAGTACTTC.